These 3 T cell receptor beta chains originate from one sample sequenced in a study of shared clonotypes between healthy human individuals. Sequencing was performed with immunoSEQ multiplex PCR; in TCRdb, only in-frame clones are kept and a portion is missing. The sample includes roughly 720,000 clones, around 91% of them seen just once. Sequencing was carried out using memory CD8+ T cells from PBMCs. Subset of the sample: CD45RO+ cells pooled with CCR7-negative TemRA cells. These receptors all stem from a man between 18 and 29 years old in good health. Some clones in this sample may be carry-over from other donors' samples.

CDR3 protein: CASSLGRARDLGTTKEQYF. As DNA, the CDR3 is TGTGCCAGCAGCTTAGGGAGGGCACGGGATTTGGGGACTACGAAGGAGCAGTACTTC. This chain connects TRBV7-2 to TRBJ2-7, with 7 bases that match TRBD2. The CDR3 covers 19 residues. Germline-derived CDR1 and CDR2 are SGHTA and FQGNSA. J lost 7 bases, V lost 1 base, and 22 bases had no gene match.

This clone was found once. V usage is TRBV6-1 and J usage is TRBJ1-2; D gene unclear. The CDR3 contains 16 residues. V dropped 6 bases and J dropped 6 bases, with 23 bases sitting between them. The germline V gene has CDR1 MNHNS and CDR2 SASEGT. DNA for the CDR3: TGTGCCAGCAGGGAACCGAACAGACTAATAAAGGATGGCTACACCTTC. Translated: CASREPNRLIKDGYTF.

The rearrangement uses TRBV5-1 and TRBJ2-7, with 9 bases that match TRBD1. The CDR3 spans 16 residues. Looked up from germline, CDR1 is SGHRS and CDR2 is YFSETQ. Trimming took 0 bases from V and 7 from J; bases not matched to a gene: 11. In DNA form, the CDR3 reads TGCGCCAGCAGCTTGGCCTGGACAGGGGCGGGGGAAGAGCAGTACTTC. This encodes CASSLAWTGAGEEQYF.